The 3 T cell receptor beta chains listed next were all sequenced from one sample in a study of preoperative IRX-2 immunotherapy in early breast cancer. Indicated treatment: preoperative locoregional IRX-2 cytokine immunotherapy. Clones were read by immunoSEQ multiplex PCR, and TCRdb kept only the in-frame ones, dropping some. The data show 2,700 or so clones, with 70% to 85% seen just once and 7.8% held by the top ten. The material sequenced was tumor tissue, taken after IRX-2 immunotherapy. Source of these receptors: a human donor with breast cancer.

V usage is TRBV30 and J usage is TRBJ1-2; 7 nucleotides agree with TRBD1. The CDR3 length is 15 residues. Germline V lookup: CDR1 GTSNPN, CDR2 SVGIG (reference sequence). Unmatched junction bases numbered 8, after V lost 0 bases and J lost 4 bases. CDR3 in amino acids: CAWSVGQGDVYGYTF. The CDR3 DNA follows: TGTGCCTGGAGTGTGGGGCAGGGGGACGTCTATGGCTACACCTTC. The whole variable domain, filled in from reference TRBV30 and TRBJ1-2, reads SQTIHQWPATLVQPVGSPLSLECTVEGTSNPNLYWYRQAAGRGLQLLFYSVGIGQISSEVPQNLSASRPQDRQFILSSKKLLLSDSGFYLCAWSVGQGDVYGYTFGSGTRLTVV.

This chain joins TRBV19 and TRBJ2-6; D is unresolved. This CDR3 has 15 residues. Germline V gene lookup returns CDR1 LNHDA and CDR2 SQIVND (reference sequence). Trimming took off 4 bases at V and 2 bases at J, with 9 bases between the two ends. CDR3 sequence (DNA): TGTGCCAGTAGTACCACCGTGACTGGGGCCAACGTCCTGACTTTC. Amino acids: CASSTTVTGANVLTF.

The chain carries TRBV19 and TRBJ1-4; D is uncertain. Looked up from germline, CDR1 is LNHDA and CDR2 is SQIVND (reference sequence). The CDR3 covers 15 residues. Trimming removed 1 base at V and 5 bases at J, with 11 bases between. The CDR3 DNA reads as TGTGCCAGTAGTATAGCACCGGTCTCGAATGAAAAACTGTTTTTT. Translation: CASSIAPVSNEKLFF.